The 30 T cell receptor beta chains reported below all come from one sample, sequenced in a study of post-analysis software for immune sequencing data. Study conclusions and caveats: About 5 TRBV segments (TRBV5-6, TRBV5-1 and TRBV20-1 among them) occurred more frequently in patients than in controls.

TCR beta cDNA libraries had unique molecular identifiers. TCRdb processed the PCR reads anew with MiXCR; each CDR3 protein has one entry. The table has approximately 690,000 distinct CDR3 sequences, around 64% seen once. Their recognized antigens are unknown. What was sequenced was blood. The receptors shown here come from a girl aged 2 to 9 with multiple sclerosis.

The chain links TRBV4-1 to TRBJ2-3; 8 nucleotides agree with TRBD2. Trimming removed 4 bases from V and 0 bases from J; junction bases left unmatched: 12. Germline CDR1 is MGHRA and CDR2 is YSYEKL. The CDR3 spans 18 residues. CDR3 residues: CASSRAAGATSSTDTQYF. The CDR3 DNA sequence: TGCGCCAGCAGCCGGGCAGCGGGAGCCACCTCTAGCACAGATACGCAGTATTTT.

CDR3 region: CASSLSQPMNTEAFF. CDR3 nucleotides: TGTGCCAGCAGTTTAAGCCAGCCCATGAACACTGAAGCTTTCTTT. This chain joins TRBV12-3 or TRBV12-4 and TRBJ1-1; D is unclear. V lost 2 bases, J lost 0 bases, and 10 bases lay in between. This CDR3 spans 15 amino acids.

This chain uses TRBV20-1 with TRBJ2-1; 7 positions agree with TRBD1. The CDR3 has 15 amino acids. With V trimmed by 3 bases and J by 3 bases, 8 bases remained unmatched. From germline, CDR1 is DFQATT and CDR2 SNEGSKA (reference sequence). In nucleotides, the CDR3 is TGCAGTGCTAGTGCTAGGGGGCGCGACTACAATGAGCAGTTCTTC. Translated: CSASARGRDYNEQFF.

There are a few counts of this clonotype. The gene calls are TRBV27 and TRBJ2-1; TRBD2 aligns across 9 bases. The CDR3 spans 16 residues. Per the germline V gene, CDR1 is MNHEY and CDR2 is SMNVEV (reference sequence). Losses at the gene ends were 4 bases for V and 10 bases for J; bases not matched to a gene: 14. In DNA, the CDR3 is TGTGCCAGCAGTTCCCCGCCGACTAGCGGCTCCGACGAGCAGTTCTTC. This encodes CASSSPPTSGSDEQFF.

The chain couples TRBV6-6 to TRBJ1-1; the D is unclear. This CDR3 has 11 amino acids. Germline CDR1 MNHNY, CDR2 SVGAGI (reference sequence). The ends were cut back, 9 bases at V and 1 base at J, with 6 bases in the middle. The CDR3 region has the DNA TGTGCCAGAAGAGAGAACACTGAAGCTTTCTTT. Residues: CARRENTEAFF.

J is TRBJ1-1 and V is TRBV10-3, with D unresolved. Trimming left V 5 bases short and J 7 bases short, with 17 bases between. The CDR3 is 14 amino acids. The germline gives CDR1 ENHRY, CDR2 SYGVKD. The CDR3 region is CAISPSLGYIEAFF. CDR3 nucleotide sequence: TGTGCCATCAGTCCTAGTCTGGGGTACATTGAAGCTTTCTTT.

The CDR3 DNA sequence: TGCGCCAGCAGGACCGCGAACACCGGGGAGCTGTTTTTT. This gives the protein CASRTANTGELFF. The chain carries TRBV5-1 and TRBJ2-2; D remains unclear. CDR1 is SGHRS, CDR2 YFSETQ, per germline. This CDR3 is 13 amino acids long. The V end lost 5 bases, the J end lost 0 bases, and 5 bases lay between the germline ends.

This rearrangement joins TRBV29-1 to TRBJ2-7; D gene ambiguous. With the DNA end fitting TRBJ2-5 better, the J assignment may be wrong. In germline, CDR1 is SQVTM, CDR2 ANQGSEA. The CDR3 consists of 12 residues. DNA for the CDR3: TGCAGCGTTCAAGTGAGTCAAGAGACCCAGTACTTC. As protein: CSVQVSQETQYF.

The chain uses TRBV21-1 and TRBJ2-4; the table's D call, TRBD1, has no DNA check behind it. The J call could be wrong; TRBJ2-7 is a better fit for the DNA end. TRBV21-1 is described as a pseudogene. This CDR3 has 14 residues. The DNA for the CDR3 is TGTGCCAGCAGCTCAACGACAGGGGCTTACGAGCAGTACTTC. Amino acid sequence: CASSSTTGAYEQYF.

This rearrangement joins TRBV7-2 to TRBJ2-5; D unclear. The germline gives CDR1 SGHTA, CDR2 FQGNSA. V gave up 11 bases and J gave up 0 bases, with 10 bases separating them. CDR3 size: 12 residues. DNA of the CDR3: TGTGCCTCCCGGCGGCACCAAGAGACCCAGTACTTC. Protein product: CASRRHQETQYF.

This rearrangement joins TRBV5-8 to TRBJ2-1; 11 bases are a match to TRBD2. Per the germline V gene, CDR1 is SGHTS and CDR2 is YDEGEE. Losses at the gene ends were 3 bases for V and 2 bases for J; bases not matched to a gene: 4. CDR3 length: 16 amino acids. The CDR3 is CASSYQTSGTYNEQFF. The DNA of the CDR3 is TGTGCCAGCAGCTACCAGACTAGCGGGACCTACAATGAGCAGTTCTTC.

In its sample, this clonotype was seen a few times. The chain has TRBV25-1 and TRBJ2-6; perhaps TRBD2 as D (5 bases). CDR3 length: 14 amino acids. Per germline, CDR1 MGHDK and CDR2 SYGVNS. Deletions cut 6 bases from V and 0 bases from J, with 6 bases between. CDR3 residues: CASRLGSGANVLTF. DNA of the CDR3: TGTGCCAGCAGACTAGGCTCTGGGGCCAACGTCCTGACTTTC.

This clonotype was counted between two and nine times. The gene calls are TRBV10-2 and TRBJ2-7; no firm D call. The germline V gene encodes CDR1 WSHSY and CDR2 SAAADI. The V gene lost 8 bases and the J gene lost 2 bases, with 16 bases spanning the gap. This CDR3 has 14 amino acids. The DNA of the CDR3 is TGCGCCAGCGTCGGCCCCGGGCGAACCTACGAGCAGTACTTC. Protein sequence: CASVGPGRTYEQYF.

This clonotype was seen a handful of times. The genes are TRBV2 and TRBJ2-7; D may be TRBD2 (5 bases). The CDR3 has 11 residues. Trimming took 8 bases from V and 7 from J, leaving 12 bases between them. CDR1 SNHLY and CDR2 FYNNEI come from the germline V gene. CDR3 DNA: TGTGCCAGCGAGGGCGGCGGGGAGCAGTACTTC. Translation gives CASEGGGEQYF.

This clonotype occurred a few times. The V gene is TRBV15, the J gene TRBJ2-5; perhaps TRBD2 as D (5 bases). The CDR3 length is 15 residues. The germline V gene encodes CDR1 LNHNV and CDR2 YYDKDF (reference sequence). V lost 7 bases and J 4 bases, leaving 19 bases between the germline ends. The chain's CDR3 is CATKDEGSGRETQYF. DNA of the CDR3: TGTGCCACCAAGGACGAGGGAAGTGGTCGAGAGACCCAGTACTTC.

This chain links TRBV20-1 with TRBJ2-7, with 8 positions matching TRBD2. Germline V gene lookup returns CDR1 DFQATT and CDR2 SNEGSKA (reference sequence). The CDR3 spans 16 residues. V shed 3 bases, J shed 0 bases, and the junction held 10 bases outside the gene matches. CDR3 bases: TGCAGTGCTAGGTCTTCTAGCGGGTCGTCCTCCTACGAGCAGTACTTC. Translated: CSARSSSGSSSYEQYF.

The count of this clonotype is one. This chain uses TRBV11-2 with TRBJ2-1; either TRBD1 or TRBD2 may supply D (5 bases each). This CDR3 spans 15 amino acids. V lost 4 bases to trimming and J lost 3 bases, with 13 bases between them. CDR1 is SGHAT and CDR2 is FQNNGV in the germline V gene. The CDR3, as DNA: TGTGCCAGCAGCTCTACGGGACCGAGCTACAATGAGCAGTTCTTC. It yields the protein CASSSTGPSYNEQFF.

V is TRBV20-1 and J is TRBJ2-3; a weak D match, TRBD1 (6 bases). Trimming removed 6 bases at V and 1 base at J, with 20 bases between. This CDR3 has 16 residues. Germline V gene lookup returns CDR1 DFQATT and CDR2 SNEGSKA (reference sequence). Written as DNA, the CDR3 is TGCAGTGCCATTAGAACCCCAGGGGATCGCACAGATACGCAGTATTTT. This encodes CSAIRTPGDRTDTQYF.

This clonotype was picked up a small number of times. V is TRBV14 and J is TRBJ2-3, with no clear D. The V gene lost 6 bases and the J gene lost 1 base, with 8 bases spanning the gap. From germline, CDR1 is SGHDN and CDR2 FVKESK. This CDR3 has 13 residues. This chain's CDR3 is CASREARTDTQYF. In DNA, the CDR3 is TGTGCCAGCAGGGAAGCCCGCACAGATACGCAGTATTTT.

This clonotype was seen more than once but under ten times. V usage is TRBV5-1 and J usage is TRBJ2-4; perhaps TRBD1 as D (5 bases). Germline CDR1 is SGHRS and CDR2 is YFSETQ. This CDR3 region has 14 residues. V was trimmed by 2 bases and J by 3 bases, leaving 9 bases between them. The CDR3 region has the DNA TGCGCCAGCAGCTTTGACAGCGACAAAAACATTCAGTACTTC. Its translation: CASSFDSDKNIQYF.

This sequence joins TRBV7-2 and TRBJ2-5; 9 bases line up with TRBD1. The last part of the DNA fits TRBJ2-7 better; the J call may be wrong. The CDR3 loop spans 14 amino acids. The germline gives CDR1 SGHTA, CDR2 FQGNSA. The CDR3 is CASSDDRGFREQYF. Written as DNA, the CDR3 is TGTGCCAGCAGCGATGACAGGGGGTTCCGCGAGCAGTACTTC.

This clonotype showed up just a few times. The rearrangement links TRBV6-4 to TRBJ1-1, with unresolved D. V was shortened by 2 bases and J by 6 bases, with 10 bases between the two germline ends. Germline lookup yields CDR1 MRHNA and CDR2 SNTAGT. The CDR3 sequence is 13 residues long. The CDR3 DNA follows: TGTGCCAGCAGTGACCCCCTTGGGGCTGAAGCTTTCTTT. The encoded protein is CASSDPLGAEAFF.

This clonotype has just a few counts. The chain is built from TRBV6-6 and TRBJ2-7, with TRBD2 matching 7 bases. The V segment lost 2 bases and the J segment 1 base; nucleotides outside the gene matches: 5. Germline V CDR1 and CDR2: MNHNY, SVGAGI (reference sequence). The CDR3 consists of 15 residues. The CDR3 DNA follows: TGTGCCAGCAGTTACACAGCTAGCGGATCCTACGAGCAGTACTTC. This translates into CASSYTASGSYEQYF.

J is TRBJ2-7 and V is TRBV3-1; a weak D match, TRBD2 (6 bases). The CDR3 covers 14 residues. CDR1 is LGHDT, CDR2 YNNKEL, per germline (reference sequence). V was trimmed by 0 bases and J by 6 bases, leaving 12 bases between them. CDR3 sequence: CASSQEGKGGEQYF. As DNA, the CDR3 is TGTGCCAGCAGCCAAGAGGGGAAGGGAGGCGAGCAGTACTTC.

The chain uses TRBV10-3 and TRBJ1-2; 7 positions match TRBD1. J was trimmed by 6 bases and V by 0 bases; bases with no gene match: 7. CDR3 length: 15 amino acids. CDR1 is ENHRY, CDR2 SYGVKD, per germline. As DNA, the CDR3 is TGTGCCATCAGTGAGTCTTTGACAGGGTTGGATGGCTACACCTTC. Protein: CAISESLTGLDGYTF.

DNA for the CDR3: TGCGCCAGCAGCCAAGAAGGGAGCGGGGGGATCTACAATGAGCAGTTCTTC. Translated, it gives CASSQEGSGGIYNEQFF. This chain connects TRBV4-1 to TRBJ2-1, with 9 bases lining up with TRBD2. CDR1 is MGHRA and CDR2 is YSYEKL in the germline V gene. The J segment lost 3 bases and the V segment lost 0 bases, leaving 6 bases of the junction unmatched. The CDR3 is 17 residues long.

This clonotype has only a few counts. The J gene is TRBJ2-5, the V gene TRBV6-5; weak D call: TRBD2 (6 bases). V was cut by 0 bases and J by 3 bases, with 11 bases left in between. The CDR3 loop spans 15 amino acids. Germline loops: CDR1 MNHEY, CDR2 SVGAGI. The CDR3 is CASSYSPGLKETQYF. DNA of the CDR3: TGTGCCAGCAGTTACTCGCCGGGACTCAAAGAGACCCAGTACTTC.

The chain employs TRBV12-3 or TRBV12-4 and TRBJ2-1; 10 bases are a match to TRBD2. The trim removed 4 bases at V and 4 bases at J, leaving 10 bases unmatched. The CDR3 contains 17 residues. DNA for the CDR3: TGTGCCAGCAGTTCCTATCTAGCGGGAGAGCAGTACAATGAGCAGTTCTTC. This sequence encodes CASSSYLAGEQYNEQFF.

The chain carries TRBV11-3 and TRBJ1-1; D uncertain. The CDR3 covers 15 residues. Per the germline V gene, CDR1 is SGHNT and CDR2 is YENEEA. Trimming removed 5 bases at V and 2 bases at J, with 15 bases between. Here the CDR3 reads CASSARPGINTEAFF. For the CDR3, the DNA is TGTGCCAGCAGCGCCCGCCCGGGAATCAACACTGAAGCTTTCTTT.

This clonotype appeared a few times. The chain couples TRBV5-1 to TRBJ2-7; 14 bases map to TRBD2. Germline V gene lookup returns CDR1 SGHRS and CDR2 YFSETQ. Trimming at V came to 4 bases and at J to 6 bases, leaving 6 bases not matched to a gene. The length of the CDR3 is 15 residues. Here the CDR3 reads CASSPGTSGSSEQYF. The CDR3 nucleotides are TGCGCCAGCAGCCCAGGGACTAGCGGGAGTTCCGAGCAGTACTTC.